A selection of T cell receptor beta chains follows, all from one sample in a study of shared clonotypes between healthy human individuals. Profiled with immunoSEQ multiplex PCR; TCRdb holds only in-frame clones, not every one. The data hold more than 2,000,000 clones, with over 85% observed a single time. The sequenced sample was naive CD4+ T cells from PBMCs. Receptors were obtained from a man aged 18 to 30 in good health. Some clones in this sample may be carry-over from other donors' samples. CDR3s include the opening cysteine and the closing phenylalanine or tryptophan. The D gene is left open where the match is weak. Only some rows state a clone size, as once, few, many or a class for expanded clones.

v_gene,abundance,d_gene,j_gene,CDR3nt,CDR3aa
TRBV7-2,-,-,TRBJ1-5,TGTGCCAGCAGCGCCGGGGGGCCTCAGCCCCAGCATTTT,CASSAGGPQPQHF
TRBV28,-,-,TRBJ1-2,TGTGCCAGCAGTCCGGTGGTGTCTGGCTACACCTTC,CASSPVVSGYTF
TRBV7-3,-,TRBD2,TRBJ2-3,TGTGCCAGCAGCTTAGGACTAGCCTCTAGCACAGATACGCAGTATTTT,CASSLGLASSTDTQYF
TRBV18,-,TRBD1,TRBJ1-2,TGTGCCAGCTCACCGGGACAGAAAGATTATGGCTACACCTTC,CASSPGQKDYGYTF
TRBV7-8,-,-,TRBJ2-1,TGTGCCAGCACCAACTACAGGGACTCTAACAATGAGCAGTTCTTC,CASTNYRDSNNEQFF
TRBV5-1,-,-,TRBJ2-3,TGCGCCAGCAGCTTGGCCGGTCGCAAGATAGAAGATACGCAGTATTTT,CASSLAGRKIEDTQYF
TRBV7-2,-,TRBD1,TRBJ1-2,TGTGCCAGCAGCTTAGTAGGGGGACAGATAAACTATGGCTACACCTTC,CASSLVGGQINYGYTF
TRBV5-4,-,TRBD1,TRBJ2-5,TGTGCCAGCAGCCCGACTCCACAGGGGTTAAAGGAGACCCAGTACTTC,CASSPTPQGLKETQYF
TRBV5-4,-,-,TRBJ1-1,TGTGCCAGCAGCTTGGTGGGGGGGAACACTGAAGCTTTCTTT,CASSLVGGNTEAFF
TRBV28,-,-,TRBJ2-1,TGTGCCAGCCCCCCGGGCCTAGAAAAGAGCTCCTACAATGAGCAGTTCTTC,CASPPGLEKSSYNEQFF
TRBV19,-,TRBD1,TRBJ1-5,TGTGCCAGCCGACAGGGTAATAGCAATCAGCCCCAGCATTTT,CASRQGNSNQPQHF
TRBV7-8,-,TRBD1,TRBJ2-3,TGTGCCAGCAGCCGGGACAGAACAGATACGCAGTATTTT,CASSRDRTDTQYF
TRBV2,-,TRBD1,TRBJ1-6,TGTGCCAGCAGAGAAAGACAGGGAAGGTCACCCCTCCACTTT,CASRERQGRSPLHF
TRBV5-6,-,TRBD2,TRBJ2-2,TGTGCCAGCAGCTTAGGACTAGCGCTCGCGAACACCGGGGAGCTGTTTTTT,CASSLGLALANTGELFF
TRBV7-2,-,-,TRBJ2-7,TGTGCCAGCAGCTTTGTCAGGGTGGGAGAGCAGTACTTC,CASSFVRVGEQYF
TRBV9,-,TRBD1,TRBJ2-1,TGTGCCAGCAGCGTAGTCCCGAGACAGGGGGCGGAGCAGTTCTTC,CASSVVPRQGAEQFF
TRBV28,-,-,TRBJ2-7,TGTGCCAGCCGCGGGGACAGCTACGAGCAGTACTTC,CASRGDSYEQYF
TRBV10-3,-,TRBD2,TRBJ2-7,TGTGCCATCAGTGAAGGCGCGGGAGGGCCCCGTTGGGAGCAGTACTTC,CAISEGAGGPRWEQYF
TRBV6-5,-,TRBD1,TRBJ1-1,TGTGCCAGCAGTCGGACAGGTACGAACACTGAAGCTTTCTTT,CASSRTGTNTEAFF
TRBV15,-,-,TRBJ2-1,TGTGCCACCAGCAACAGATCGAATGAGCAGTTCTTC,CATSNRSNEQFF
TRBV7-3,-,-,TRBJ2-2,TGTGCCAGCAGCTTAGGCGGCACCTTGAACACCGGGGAGCTGTTTTTT,CASSLGGTLNTGELFF
TRBV5-1,-,-,TRBJ2-7,TGCGCCAGCAGCTTGGTGGGCCGTGATTACGAGCAGTACTTC,CASSLVGRDYEQYF
TRBV6-5,-,TRBD1,TRBJ1-2,TGTGCCAGCAGTCCTAAGACAGGGCTATTCTATGGCTACACCTTC,CASSPKTGLFYGYTF
TRBV15,-,TRBD2,TRBJ2-7,TGTGCCACCAGCAGAGGCTCCTCCTACCTGCGGGGGGGCGAGCAGTACTTC,CATSRGSSYLRGGEQYF
TRBV7-2,-,-,TRBJ2-7,TGTGCCAGCAGCTTTCTGGGCCTCTACGAGCAGTACTTC,CASSFLGLYEQYF
TRBV5-6,once,-,TRBJ2-7,TGTGCCAGCAGCTTGGCCGGACCTTCTCCCGAGCAGTACTTC,CASSLAGPSPEQYF
TRBV7-9,-,TRBD1,TRBJ2-1,TGTGCCAGCAGCCCGACCGGGACAGGGGGGGTCAATGAGCAGTTCTTC,CASSPTGTGGVNEQFF